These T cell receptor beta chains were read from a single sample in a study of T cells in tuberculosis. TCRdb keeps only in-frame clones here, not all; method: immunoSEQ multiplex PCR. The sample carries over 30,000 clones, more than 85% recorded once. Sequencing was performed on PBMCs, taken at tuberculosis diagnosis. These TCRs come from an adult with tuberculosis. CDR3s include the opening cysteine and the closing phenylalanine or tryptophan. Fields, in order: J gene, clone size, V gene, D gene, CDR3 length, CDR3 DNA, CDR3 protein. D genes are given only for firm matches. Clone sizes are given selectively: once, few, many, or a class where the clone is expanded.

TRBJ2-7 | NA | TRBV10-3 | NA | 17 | TGTGCCATCAGTGCGGCTAGCCCCGCGGGCGGCTCCTACGAGCAGTACTTC | CAISAASPAGGSYEQYF
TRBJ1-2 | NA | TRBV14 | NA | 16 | TGTGCCAGCAGCCAACGCACAGGGTTCTATAACTATGGCTACACCTTC | CASSQRTGFYNYGYTF
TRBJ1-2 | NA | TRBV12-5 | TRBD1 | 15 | TGTGCTAGTGGTTTGGCGGACAGGGGAAACTATGGCTACACCTTC | CASGLADRGNYGYTF
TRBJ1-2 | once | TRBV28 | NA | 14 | TGTGCCAGCAGTCTCCTGACCCTAGGATATGGCTACACCTTC | CASSLLTLGYGYTF
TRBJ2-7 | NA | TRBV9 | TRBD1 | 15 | TGTGCCAGCAGCGTGTCCGGGACAGGGGACTACGAGCAGTACTTC | CASSVSGTGDYEQYF
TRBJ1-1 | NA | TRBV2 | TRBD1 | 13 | TGTGCCAGCGGGGGACAGGGGGTAACTGAAGCTTTCTTT | CASGGQGVTEAFF
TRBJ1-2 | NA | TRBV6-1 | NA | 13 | TGTGCCAGCAGTTCCGGCAGGGACTATGGCTACACCTTC | CASSSGRDYGYTF
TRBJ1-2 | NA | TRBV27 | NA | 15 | TGTGCCACCAGTTGGCGTGGCGGGGACAACTATGGCTACACCTTC | CATSWRGGDNYGYTF
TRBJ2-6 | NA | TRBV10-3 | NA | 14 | TGTGCCATCAGTGAGTCCGGTGGGGCCAACGTCCTGACTTTC | CAISESGGANVLTF
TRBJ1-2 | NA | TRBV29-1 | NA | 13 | TGCAGCGTTGAAGATTGGAGGGCGCGCGGCTACACCTTC | CSVEDWRARGYTF
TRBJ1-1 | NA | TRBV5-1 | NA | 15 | TGCGCCAGCAGCTTCTCGGCAGGGGTGAACACTGAAGCTTTCTTT | CASSFSAGVNTEAFF
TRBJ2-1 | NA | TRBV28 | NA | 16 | TGTGCCAGCAGTTTAAGGTGGGCAGGGGGAGGCAATGAGCAGTTCTTC | CASSLRWAGGGNEQFF
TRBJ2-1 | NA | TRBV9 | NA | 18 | TGTGCCAGCAAAGGTAAGGGTCTCTCCACCGGGGGACGCAATGAGCAGTTCTTC | CASKGKGLSTGGRNEQFF
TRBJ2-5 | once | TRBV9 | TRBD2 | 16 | TGTGCCAGCAGCGCGACTAGCGGGGGGTACCAAGAGACCCAGTACTTC | CASSATSGGYQETQYF
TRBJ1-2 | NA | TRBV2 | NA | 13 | TGTGCCAGCAGGGAATGGGGGCACGATGGCTACACCTTC | CASREWGHDGYTF
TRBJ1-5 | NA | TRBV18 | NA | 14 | TGTGCCAGCTCACCTCAGGGGAGCAATCAGCCCCAGCATTTT | CASSPQGSNQPQHF
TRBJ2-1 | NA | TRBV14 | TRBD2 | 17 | TGTGCCAGCAGCCTACCTGCGGGGGGTCTTTCCTACAATGAGCAGTTCTTC | CASSLPAGGLSYNEQFF
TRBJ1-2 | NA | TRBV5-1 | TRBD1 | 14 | TGCGCCAGCAGCTCGGGACAGGGTAACTATGGCTACACCTTC | CASSSGQGNYGYTF
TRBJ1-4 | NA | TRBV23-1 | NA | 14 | TGCGCCAGCAGTCACGGGAGGGCTCCAGAAAAACTGTTTTTT | CASSHGRAPEKLFF
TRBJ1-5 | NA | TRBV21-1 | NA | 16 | TGTGCCAGCAGCCGCCGAACGGGGGACTCCGGTCGGTCCCAGCATTTT | CASSRRTGDSGRSQHF
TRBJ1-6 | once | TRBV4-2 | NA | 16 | TGTGCCAGCAGCCAAGATTTCGGACAGACCAATTCACCCCTCCACTTT | CASSQDFGQTNSPLHF
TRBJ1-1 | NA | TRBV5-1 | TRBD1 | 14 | TGCGCCAGCAGCTGGAGGGGGCGGGGCACTGAAGCTTTCTTT | CASSWRGRGTEAFF
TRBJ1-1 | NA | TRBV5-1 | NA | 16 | TGCGCCAGCAGCTTGGGAATCCTACAGGGGAACACTGAAGCTTTCTTT | CASSLGILQGNTEAFF
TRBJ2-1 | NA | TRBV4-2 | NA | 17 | TGTGCCAGCAGTCGAGAAACCCAGGGTCGGCCCTACAATGAGCAGTTCTTC | CASSRETQGRPYNEQFF
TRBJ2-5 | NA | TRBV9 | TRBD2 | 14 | TGTGCCAGCAACCGGCGGGGGAACCAAGAGACCCAGTACTTC | CASNRRGNQETQYF
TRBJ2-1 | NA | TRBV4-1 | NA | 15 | TGCGCCAGCAGCCAAGAGGGGCTTGGGATCAATGAGCAGTTCTTC | CASSQEGLGINEQFF
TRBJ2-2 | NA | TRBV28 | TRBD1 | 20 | TGTGCCAGCAGCTTCAAGGCAAACAGGGGGCTCCTTTTTAACACCGGGGAGCTGTTTTTT | CASSFKANRGLLFNTGELFF
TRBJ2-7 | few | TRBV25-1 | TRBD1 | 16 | TGTGCCAGCAGTGAATACGGCAGGGGGCGCGAGGGGGAGCAGTACTTC | CASSEYGRGREGEQYF
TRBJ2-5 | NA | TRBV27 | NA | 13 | TGTGCCACTTCCCAGGGAGGCCAAGAGACCCAGTACTTC | CATSQGGQETQYF
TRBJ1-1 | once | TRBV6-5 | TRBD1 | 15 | TGTGCCAGCAGTTACTCCATCGGACAGGACACTGAAGCTTTCTTT | CASSYSIGQDTEAFF
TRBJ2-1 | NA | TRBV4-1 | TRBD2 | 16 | TGCGCCAGCAGCCAACCGACTAGCGGGGGCTACTATGAGCAGTTCTTC | CASSQPTSGGYYEQFF
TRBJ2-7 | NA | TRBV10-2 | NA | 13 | TGCGCCAGCAGTGAGTCCGTGGGGGGCGAGCAGTACTTC | CASSESVGGEQYF
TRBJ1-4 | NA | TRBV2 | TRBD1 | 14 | TGTGCCAGCAGCAGACAGGGGGCTGAGGAAAAACTGTTTTTT | CASSRQGAEEKLFF
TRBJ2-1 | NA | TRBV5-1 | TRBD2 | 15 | TGCGCCAGCAGCCCCGGCGGGAGGGCCGACAATGAGCAGTTCTTC | CASSPGGRADNEQFF
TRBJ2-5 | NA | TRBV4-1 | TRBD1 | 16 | TGCGCCAGCAGCCAAGTCGGACAGGGGGCGCGGGAGACCCAGTACTTC | CASSQVGQGARETQYF
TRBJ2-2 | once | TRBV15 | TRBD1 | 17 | TGTGCCACCAGCAGAGATAAGACAGGGGGCCCCACCGGGGAGCTGTTTTTT | CATSRDKTGGPTGELFF